A single sample is the source of the 4 T cell receptor beta chains below, sequenced in a study of T cell repertoires in cytomegalovirus infection. One entry per CDR3 protein, called by TCRdb with MiXCR from the reads. The sample records about a million distinct CDR3 sequences, about 33% being singletons. Their specific antigens are unknown. The sequenced sample was cultured CD8+ T cells from PBMCs, obtained from culture after CMV antigen stimulation. Every receptor here comes from a human donor in good health (CMV status not recorded). Some clones in this sample may be carry-over from other donors' samples.

This clonotype was seen a handful of times. This chain uses TRBV6-5 with TRBJ2-5; the D gene could be TRBD1 or TRBD2 (6 bases each). The germline CDR1 and CDR2 sequences are MNHEY and SVGAGI. The germline V and J ends were trimmed by 0 bases and 0 bases, with 8 bases remaining between them. The CDR3 length is 15 residues. This CDR3 is CASSYSGGYQETQYF. In DNA form, the CDR3 reads TGTGCCAGCAGTTACTCGGGGGGCTACCAAGAGACCCAGTACTTC.

On this clonotype itself: The germline gene is not matched at one end of the junction; a read error may be the cause. The chain uses TRBV7-6 and TRBJ1-1; D is ambiguous. In germline, CDR1 is SGHVS, CDR2 FNYEAQ. This CDR3 spans 13 amino acids. The CDR3 loop is CVSSLDGNTEAFF. CDR3 nucleotides: TGTGTCAGCAGTCTAGACGGGAACACTGAAGCTTTCTTT.

This clonotype was seen a handful of times. This sequence joins TRBV6-2 or TRBV6-3 and TRBJ2-3, with TRBD2 identical over 13 bases. V lost 0 bases and J lost 1; bases outside the gene matches: 1. CDR3 length: 17 amino acids. Looked up from germline, CDR1 is MNHEY and CDR2 is SVGEGT. For the CDR3, the DNA is TGTGCCAGCAGTTACTCCGGACTAGCGGGGGGCACAGATACGCAGTATTTT. This gives the protein CASSYSGLAGGTDTQYF.

This clonotype was found a few times. The chain couples TRBV7-6 to TRBJ2-1; D is perhaps TRBD1 (6 bases). CDR3 length: 20 amino acids. The V end lost 2 bases, the J end lost 3 bases, and 26 bases lay between the germline ends. Germline values: CDR1 SGHVS, CDR2 FNYEAQ. DNA of the CDR3: TGTGCCAGCAGCTTAAGAAACGGACAGCGCCAAAATAAGGGCTACAATGAGCAGTTCTTC. Its protein product is CASSLRNGQRQNKGYNEQFF.